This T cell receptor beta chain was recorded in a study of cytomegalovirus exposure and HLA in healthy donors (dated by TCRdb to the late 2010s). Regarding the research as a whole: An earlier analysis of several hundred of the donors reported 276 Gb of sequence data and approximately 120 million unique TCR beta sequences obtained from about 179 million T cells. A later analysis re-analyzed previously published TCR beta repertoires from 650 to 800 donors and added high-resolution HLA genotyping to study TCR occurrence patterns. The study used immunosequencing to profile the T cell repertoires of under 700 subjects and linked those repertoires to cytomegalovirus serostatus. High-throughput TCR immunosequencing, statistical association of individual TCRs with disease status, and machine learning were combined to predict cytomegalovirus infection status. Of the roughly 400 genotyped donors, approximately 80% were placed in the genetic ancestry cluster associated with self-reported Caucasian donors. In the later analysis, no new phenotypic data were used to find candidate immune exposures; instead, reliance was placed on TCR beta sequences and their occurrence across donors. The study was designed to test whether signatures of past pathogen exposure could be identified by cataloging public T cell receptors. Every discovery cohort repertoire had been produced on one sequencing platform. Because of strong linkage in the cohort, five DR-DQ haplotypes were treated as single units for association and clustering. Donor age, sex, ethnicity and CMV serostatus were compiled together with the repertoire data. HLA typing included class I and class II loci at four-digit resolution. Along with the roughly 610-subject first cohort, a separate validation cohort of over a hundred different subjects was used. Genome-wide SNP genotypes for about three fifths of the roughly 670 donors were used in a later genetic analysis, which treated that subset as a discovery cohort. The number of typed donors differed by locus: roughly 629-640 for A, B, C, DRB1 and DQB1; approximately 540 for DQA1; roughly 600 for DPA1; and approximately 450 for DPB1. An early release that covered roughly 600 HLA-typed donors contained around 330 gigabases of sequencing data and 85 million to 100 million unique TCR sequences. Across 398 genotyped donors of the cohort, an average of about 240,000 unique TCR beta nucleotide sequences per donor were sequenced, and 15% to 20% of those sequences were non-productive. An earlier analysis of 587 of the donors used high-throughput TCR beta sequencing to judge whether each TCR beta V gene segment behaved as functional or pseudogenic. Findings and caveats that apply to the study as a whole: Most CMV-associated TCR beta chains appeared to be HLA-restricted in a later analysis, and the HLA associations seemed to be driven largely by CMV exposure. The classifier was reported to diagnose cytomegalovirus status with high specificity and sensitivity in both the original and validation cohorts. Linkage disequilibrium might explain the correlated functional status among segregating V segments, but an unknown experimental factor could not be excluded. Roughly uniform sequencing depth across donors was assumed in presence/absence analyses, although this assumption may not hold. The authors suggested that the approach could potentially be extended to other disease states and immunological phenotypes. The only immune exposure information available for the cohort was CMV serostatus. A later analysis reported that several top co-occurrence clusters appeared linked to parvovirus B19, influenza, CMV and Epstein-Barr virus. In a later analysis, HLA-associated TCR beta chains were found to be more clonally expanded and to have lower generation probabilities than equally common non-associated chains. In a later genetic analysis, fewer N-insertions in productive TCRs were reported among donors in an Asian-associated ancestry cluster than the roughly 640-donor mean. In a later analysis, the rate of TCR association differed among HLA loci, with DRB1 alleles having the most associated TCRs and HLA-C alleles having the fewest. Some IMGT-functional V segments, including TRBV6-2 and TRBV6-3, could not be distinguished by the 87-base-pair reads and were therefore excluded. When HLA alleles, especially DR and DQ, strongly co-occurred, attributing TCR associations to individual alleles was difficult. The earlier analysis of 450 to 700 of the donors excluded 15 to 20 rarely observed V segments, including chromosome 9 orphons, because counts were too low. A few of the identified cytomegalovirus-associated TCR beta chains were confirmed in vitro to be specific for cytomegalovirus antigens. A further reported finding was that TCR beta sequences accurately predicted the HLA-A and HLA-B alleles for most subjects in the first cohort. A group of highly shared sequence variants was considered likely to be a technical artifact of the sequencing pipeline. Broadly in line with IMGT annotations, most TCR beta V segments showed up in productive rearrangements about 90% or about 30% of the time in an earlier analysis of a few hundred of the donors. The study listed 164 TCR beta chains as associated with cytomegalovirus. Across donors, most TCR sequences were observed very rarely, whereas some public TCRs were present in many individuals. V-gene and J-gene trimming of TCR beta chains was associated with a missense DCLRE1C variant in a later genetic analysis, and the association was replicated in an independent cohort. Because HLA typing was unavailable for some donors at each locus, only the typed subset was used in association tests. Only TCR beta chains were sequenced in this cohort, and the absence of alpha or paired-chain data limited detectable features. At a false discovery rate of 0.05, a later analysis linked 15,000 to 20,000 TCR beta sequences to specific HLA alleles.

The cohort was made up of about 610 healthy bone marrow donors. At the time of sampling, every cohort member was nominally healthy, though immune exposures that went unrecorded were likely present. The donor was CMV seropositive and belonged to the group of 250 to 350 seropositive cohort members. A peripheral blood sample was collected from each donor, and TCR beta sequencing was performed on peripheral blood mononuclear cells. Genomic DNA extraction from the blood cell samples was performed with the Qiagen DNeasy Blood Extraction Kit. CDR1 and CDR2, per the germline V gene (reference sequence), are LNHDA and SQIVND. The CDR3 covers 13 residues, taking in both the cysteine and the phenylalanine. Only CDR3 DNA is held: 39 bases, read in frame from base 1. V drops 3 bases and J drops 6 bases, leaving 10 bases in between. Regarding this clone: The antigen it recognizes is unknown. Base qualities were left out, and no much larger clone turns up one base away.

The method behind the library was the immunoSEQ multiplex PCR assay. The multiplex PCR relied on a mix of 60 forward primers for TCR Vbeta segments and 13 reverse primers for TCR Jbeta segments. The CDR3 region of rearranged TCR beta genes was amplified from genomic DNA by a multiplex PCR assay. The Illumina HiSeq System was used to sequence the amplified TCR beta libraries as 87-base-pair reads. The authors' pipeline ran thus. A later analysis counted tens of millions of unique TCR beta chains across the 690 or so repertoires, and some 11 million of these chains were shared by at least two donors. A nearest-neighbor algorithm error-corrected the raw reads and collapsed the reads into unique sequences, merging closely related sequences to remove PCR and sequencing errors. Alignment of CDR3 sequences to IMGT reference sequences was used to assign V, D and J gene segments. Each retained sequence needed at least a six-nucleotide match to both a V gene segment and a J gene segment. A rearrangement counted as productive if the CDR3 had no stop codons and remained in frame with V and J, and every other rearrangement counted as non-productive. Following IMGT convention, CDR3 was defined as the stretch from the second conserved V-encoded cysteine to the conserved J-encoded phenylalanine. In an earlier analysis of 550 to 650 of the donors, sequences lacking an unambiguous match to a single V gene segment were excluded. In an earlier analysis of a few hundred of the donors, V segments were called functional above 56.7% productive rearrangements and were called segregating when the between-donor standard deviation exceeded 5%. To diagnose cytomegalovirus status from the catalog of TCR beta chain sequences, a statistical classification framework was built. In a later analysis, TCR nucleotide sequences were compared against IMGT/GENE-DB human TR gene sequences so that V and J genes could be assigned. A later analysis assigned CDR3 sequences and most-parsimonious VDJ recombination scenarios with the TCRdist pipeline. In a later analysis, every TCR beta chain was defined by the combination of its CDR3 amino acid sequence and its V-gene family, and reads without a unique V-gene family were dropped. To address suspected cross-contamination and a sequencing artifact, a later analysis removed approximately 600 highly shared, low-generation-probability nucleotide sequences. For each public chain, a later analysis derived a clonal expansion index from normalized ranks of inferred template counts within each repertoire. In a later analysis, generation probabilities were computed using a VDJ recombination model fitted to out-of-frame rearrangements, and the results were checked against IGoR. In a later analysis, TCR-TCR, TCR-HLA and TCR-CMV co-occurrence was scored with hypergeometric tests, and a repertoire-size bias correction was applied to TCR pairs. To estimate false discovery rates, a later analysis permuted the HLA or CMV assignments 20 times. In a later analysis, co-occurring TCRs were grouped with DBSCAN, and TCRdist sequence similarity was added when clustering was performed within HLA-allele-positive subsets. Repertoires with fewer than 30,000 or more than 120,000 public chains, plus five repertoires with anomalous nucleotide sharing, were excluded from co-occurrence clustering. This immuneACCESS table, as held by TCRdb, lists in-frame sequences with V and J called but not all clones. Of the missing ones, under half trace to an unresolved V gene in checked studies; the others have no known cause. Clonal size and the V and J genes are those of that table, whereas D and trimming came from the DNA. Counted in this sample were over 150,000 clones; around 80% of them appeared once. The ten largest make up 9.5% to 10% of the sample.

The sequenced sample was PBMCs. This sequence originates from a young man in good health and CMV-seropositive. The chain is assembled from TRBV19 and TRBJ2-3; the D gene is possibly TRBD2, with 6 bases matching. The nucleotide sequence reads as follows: TGTGCCAGTAGTATGTCGGGGGATGATACGCAGTATTTT. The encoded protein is CASSMSGDDTQYF.